The 16 T cell receptor beta chains below all came from one sample that was sequenced in a study of blood T cells in healthy people across ages. It was with a sample-barcoded 5' primer and a J-beta primer mix that a second PCR of roughly 7 to 12 cycles was run. Via MiXCR, TCRdb re-called the 5' RACE reads, giving one row per CDR3 protein. The sample lists roughly 790,000 distinct CDR3 sequences, around 40% occurring once. Sequenced: blood. Receptors were obtained from a woman aged 55-75 years in good health.

V gene TRBV20-1 combines with J gene TRBJ1-1; TRBD1 matches 7 bases. The CDR3 consists of 14 residues. CDR1 DFQATT and CDR2 SNEGSKA come from the germline V gene (reference sequence). J lost 1 base, V lost 2 bases, and 4 bases had no gene match. CDR3 protein: CSARRQGPNTEAFF. In DNA, the CDR3 is TGCAGTGCTAGAAGACAGGGTCCGAACACTGAAGCTTTCTTT.

The table lists this clonotype with a count of one. The rearrangement uses TRBV27 and TRBJ1-5; D gene ambiguous. The germline gives CDR1 MNHEY, CDR2 SMNVEV (reference sequence). CDR3 length: 14 amino acids. Between the trimmed V and J ends, which lost 1 base and 2 bases, there was a span of 6 bases. In DNA form, the CDR3 reads TGTGCCAGCAGTTTATTGGTAGGCAATCAGCCCCAGCATTTT. Residues: CASSLLVGNQPQHF.

The rearrangement uses TRBV19 and TRBJ1-4; D is possibly TRBD1 (6 bases). Trimming took 6 bases from V and 6 from J, leaving 17 bases between them. The V gene's germline CDR1 is LNHDA and CDR2 SQIVND (reference sequence). The CDR3 has 15 residues. The CDR3 spells CASRPRGRLDEKLFF. The CDR3 DNA reads as TGTGCCAGTAGGCCCAGGGGCAGATTGGATGAAAAACTGTTTTTT. The complete variable domain, with remaining parts taken from reference TRBV19 and TRBJ1-4, reads DGGITQSPKYLFRKEGQNVTLSCEQNLNHDAMYWYRQDPGQGLRLIYYSQIVNDFQKGDIAEGYSVSREKKESFPLTVTSAQKNPTAFYLCASRPRGRLDEKLFFGSGTQLSVL.

The chain employs TRBV4-2 and TRBJ2-5; 11 nucleotides line up with TRBD2. The V gene's germline CDR1 is LGHNA and CDR2 YNFKEQ. The V and J ends lost 3 bases and 12 bases, in that order; junction bases with no gene match: 15. CDR3 size: 16 residues. The CDR3 reads CASSQERRLAGGREYF. The CDR3 DNA is TGTGCCAGCAGCCAGGAACGAAGGTTAGCGGGAGGGCGAGAGTACTTC.

This chain joins TRBV6-5 and TRBJ2-1; 9 positions match TRBD2. The CDR3 is made up of 15 amino acids. With V trimmed by 2 bases and J by 12 bases, 11 bases remained unmatched. Germline V CDR1 and CDR2: MNHEY, SVGAGI. The CDR3 DNA follows: TGTGCCAGCAGTTACCGGGCTAGCGGGAAGTATGGGCAGTTCTTC. Translated, it gives CASSYRASGKYGQFF.

This clonotype turned up a few times. As DNA, the CDR3 is TGCGCCAGCAGCTTGGCCGCAACGTCAGGGGATGAGCAGTTCTTC. Encoded protein: CASSLAATSGDEQFF. The chain joins TRBV5-1 to TRBJ2-1, with D maybe TRBD1 (6 bases). Per germline, CDR1 SGHRS and CDR2 YFSETQ. The ends were cut back, 0 bases at V and 8 bases at J, with 15 bases in the middle. The length of the CDR3 is 15 residues.

The V and J genes are TRBV30 and TRBJ1-1; no definite D call. Germline V gene sequence: CDR1 GTSNPN, CDR2 SVGIG (reference sequence). The CDR3 contains 13 residues. V was shortened by 1 base and J by 2 bases, with 8 bases between the two germline ends. CDR3 loop: CAWSGNSNTEAFF. CDR3 coding DNA: TGTGCCTGGAGTGGGAACAGCAACACTGAAGCTTTCTTT. Full variable domain (remainder filled in from reference TRBV30 and TRBJ1-1): SQTIHQWPATLVQPVGSPLSLECTVEGTSNPNLYWYRQAAGRGLQLLFYSVGIGQISSEVPQNLSASRPQDRQFILSSKKLLLSDSGFYLCAWSGNSNTEAFFGQGTRLTVV.

With regard to this clonotype: Being one base from a much bigger clone, this may be a read error. The chain recombines TRBV12-3 or TRBV12-4 with TRBJ2-4; D unclear. The J call may be incorrect, as the DNA end agrees better with TRBJ2-7. The CDR3 contains 14 residues. The CDR3 region has the DNA TGTGCCAGCAATCTCGGACCGAATCCCTACGAGCAGTACTTC. Its protein is CASNLGPNPYEQYF.

The CDR3 here is CASSSGTALTTYEQYF. DNA of the CDR3: TGTGCCAGCAGCTCCGGGACGGCATTAACGACCTACGAGCAGTACTTC. The chain recombines TRBV6-6 with TRBJ2-7; D tentatively reads TRBD1 or TRBD2 (5 bases each). CDR3 length: 16 amino acids. Trimming took off 6 bases at V and 2 bases at J, with 20 bases between the two ends. Per germline, CDR1 MNHNY and CDR2 SVGAGI (reference sequence).

This chain joins TRBV6-5 and TRBJ2-2; D not certain. The V end was cut by 7 bases, the J end by 4 bases, with 4 bases between. There are 11 residues in the CDR3. CDR1 is MNHEY and CDR2 is SVGAGI in the germline V gene. The CDR3 reads CASKSTGELFF. The CDR3 DNA reads TGTGCCAGCAAGTCCACCGGGGAGCTGTTTTTT.

V gene TRBV21-1 combines with J gene TRBJ2-7; the table's D call of TRBD1 was not tested on the DNA. TRBV21-1 is listed as a pseudogene. This CDR3 spans 14 amino acids. The CDR3 nucleotides are TGTGCCAGCAGCACGGGACAGGGGCCAGACGAGCAGTACTTC. Its protein product is CASSTGQGPDEQYF.

The V and J genes are TRBV20-1 and TRBJ2-4; TRBD2 matches at 12 bases. The J call may be mistaken, given a closer DNA end match to TRBJ2-7. CDR1 and CDR2 (germline): DFQATT, SNEGSKA (reference sequence). The CDR3 has 15 residues. Here the CDR3 DNA reads TGCAGTGCTAGCCTATCTAGCGGGAGGGCCCACGAGCAGTACGTC. Translation gives CSASLSSGRAHEQYV.

The CDR3 region is CASSSGQDQYF. CDR3 DNA sequence: TGTGCCAGCAGCTCGGGACAGGATCAGTACTTC. The V and J genes are TRBV3-1 and TRBJ2-7, with 8 bases matching TRBD1. The CDR3 runs to 11 residues. Germline trimming cut 5 bases from V and 10 bases from J; bases unmatched to any gene: 4. CDR1 and CDR2 (germline): LGHDT, YNNKEL (reference sequence).

The V and J genes are TRBV20-1 and TRBJ2-1; D not certain. The CDR3 is 13 amino acids. Between the trimmed V and J ends, which lost 6 bases and 6 bases, there was a span of 15 bases. Germline lookup yields CDR1 DFQATT and CDR2 SNEGSKA (reference sequence). CDR3 DNA sequence: TGCAGTGCCGAGGCTAGTTGGGGCAATGAGCAGTTCTTC. Protein: CSAEASWGNEQFF.

This sequence joins TRBV28 and TRBJ2-4; D is perhaps TRBD1 (6 bases). The CDR3 is 17 residues long. In germline, CDR1 is MDHEN, CDR2 SYDVKM. Trimming stripped 6 bases from V and 11 bases from J, with 29 bases between. CDR3 region: CASSPNHAGDPQLVQYF. CDR3 bases: TGTGCCAGCAGCCCCAACCACGCAGGGGACCCTCAATTGGTTCAGTACTTC.

The J gene is TRBJ1-1, the V gene TRBV5-1; D remains ambiguous. CDR1 and CDR2 from the germline V gene are SGHRS and YFSETQ. Trimming stripped 6 bases from V and 1 base from J, with 13 bases between. The CDR3 loop spans 14 amino acids. The CDR3 is CASTLTTENTEAFF. CDR3 nucleotide sequence: TGCGCCAGCACCCTAACGACGGAGAACACTGAAGCTTTCTTT.